The T cell receptor beta chain described here comes from a study of cytomegalovirus exposure and HLA in healthy donors (dated by TCRdb to 2017 to 2019). Context from the whole study: According to an earlier analysis of 550 to 700 of the donors, 150 million to 200 million T cells yielded some 110 million unique TCR beta sequences and around 300 Gb of sequence data. In a later analysis, previously published TCR beta repertoires from hundreds of donors were re-analyzed and high-resolution HLA genotyping was added so that TCR occurrence patterns could be studied. In addition to the first cohort of around 670 subjects, a separate validation cohort of 120 different subjects was used. A later genetic analysis took genome-wide SNP genotypes for about three fifths of the 666 donors and used that subset as a discovery cohort. All discovery cohort repertoires had been generated using a single sequencing platform. In an earlier analysis of a few hundred of the donors, high-throughput TCR beta sequencing was used to judge whether each TCR beta V gene segment behaved as functional or pseudogenic. To predict cytomegalovirus infection status, the study combined high-throughput TCR immunosequencing, statistical association of individual TCRs with disease status, and machine learning. Of the 300 to 500 genotyped donors, more than 75% were placed in the genetic ancestry cluster associated with self-reported Caucasian donors. The number of typed donors differed by locus: roughly 629-640 for A, B, C, DRB1 and DQB1; some 500 for DQA1; 606 for DPA1; and some 470 for DPB1. The study profiled the T cell repertoires of about 640 subjects by immunosequencing and related them to cytomegalovirus serostatus. HLA typing included class I and class II loci at four-digit resolution. The aim of the study was to test whether cataloging public T cell receptors could identify signatures of past pathogen exposure. On average, roughly 240,000 unique TCR beta nucleotide sequences were sequenced per donor among roughly 430 genotyped donors of the cohort, with around 19% of those sequences being non-productive. The later analysis used no new phenotypic data to find candidate immune exposures, relying instead on TCR beta sequences and their occurrence across donors. Approximately 310 gigabases of sequencing data and 70 million to 85 million unique TCR sequences were included in an early release covering 550 to 650 HLA-typed donors. Several DR-DQ haplotypes were treated as single units for association and clustering because of strong linkage in the cohort. Donor age, sex, ethnicity and CMV serostatus were compiled alongside the repertoire data.

The cohort comprised fewer than 750 healthy bone marrow donors. At the time of sampling, every cohort member was nominally healthy, though immune exposures that went unrecorded were likely present. The donor tested CMV seronegative, placing the donor among the 350 to 400 seronegative members of the cohort. Every donor gave a peripheral blood sample, and the peripheral blood mononuclear cells from that sample were used for TCR beta sequencing. Genomic DNA extraction from the blood cell samples was performed with the Qiagen DNeasy Blood Extraction Kit. As encoded in the germline V gene (reference sequence), CDR1 is SGHNT while CDR2 is YYREEE. The CDR3, from cysteine to phenylalanine, totals 16 residues. Only the CDR3 portion is preserved as DNA: 48 bases, with reading frame beginning at the first base. The trim is 2 bases for V and 1 base for J, with a gap of 15 bases between the germline ends. Study-wide conclusions, independent of this receptor: A further reported finding was that TCR beta sequences accurately predicted the HLA-A and HLA-B alleles for most subjects in the first cohort. In a later analysis, the rate of TCR association differed among HLA loci, with DRB1 alleles having the most associated TCRs and HLA-C alleles having the fewest. Because HLA typing was missing for some donors at each locus, association tests included only the typed subset. A later analysis associated about 16,000 TCR beta sequences with specific HLA alleles at a false discovery rate of 0.05. A cluster of highly shared sequence variants was judged likely to represent a technical artifact of the sequencing pipeline. A total of 150 to 200 TCR beta chains were listed by the study as associated with cytomegalovirus. According to a later analysis, most CMV-associated TCR beta chains appeared to be HLA-restricted, and the HLA associations seemed to be driven largely by CMV exposure. Because counts were too low, 15 to 20 rarely observed V segments, including chromosome 9 orphons, were excluded from the earlier analysis of fewer than 650 of the donors. According to a later genetic analysis, donors in an Asian-associated ancestry cluster had fewer N-insertions in productive TCRs than the approximately 670-donor mean. Strong co-occurrence of HLA alleles, especially DR and DQ, made assigning TCR associations to individual alleles difficult. A later analysis reported that several top co-occurrence clusters appeared linked to parvovirus B19, influenza, CMV and Epstein-Barr virus. According to the authors, the approach could potentially be generalized to other disease states and immunological phenotypes. Some IMGT-functional V segments, including TRBV6-2 and TRBV6-3, could not be distinguished by the 87-base-pair reads and were therefore excluded. A later genetic analysis associated a missense DCLRE1C variant with V-gene and J-gene trimming of TCR beta chains, and an independent cohort replicated the association. For the cohort, immune exposure information was limited to CMV serostatus. The presence/absence analyses assumed that sequencing depth was roughly uniform across donors, and that assumption may not be true. In an earlier analysis of several hundred of the donors, most TCR beta V segments were observed in productive rearrangements about 90% or about 30% of the time, broadly matching IMGT annotations. The classifier was reported to diagnose cytomegalovirus status with high specificity and sensitivity in both the original and validation cohorts. A later analysis found that HLA-associated TCR beta chains were more clonally expanded and had lower generation probabilities than equally common non-associated chains. Most TCR sequences were observed very rarely across donors, whereas some public TCRs were present in many individuals. A few of the identified cytomegalovirus-associated TCR beta chains were confirmed in vitro to be specific for cytomegalovirus antigens. Only TCR beta chains were sequenced in this cohort, and the absence of alpha or paired-chain data limited detectable features. Linkage disequilibrium might explain the correlated functional status among segregating V segments, but an unknown experimental factor could not be ruled out.

The library was prepared using the immunoSEQ multiplex PCR assay. A mixture of 60 forward primers for TCR Vbeta segments and 13 reverse primers for TCR Jbeta segments was used in the multiplex PCR. The CDR3 region of rearranged TCR beta genes was amplified from genomic DNA by a multiplex PCR assay. Amplified TCR beta libraries were sequenced as 87-base-pair reads on the Illumina HiSeq System. The original pipeline was this. A later analysis tallied roughly 80 million unique TCR beta chains across the 700 or so repertoires, and approximately 12 million of those chains were shared by two or more donors. Raw reads were error-corrected and collapsed into unique sequences with a nearest-neighbor algorithm that merged closely related sequences to remove PCR and sequencing errors. V, D and J gene segments were assigned by aligning CDR3 sequences to IMGT reference sequences. For a sequence to be retained, a match of at least six nucleotides was required to both a V gene segment and a J gene segment. Rearrangements were classified as productive when the CDR3 lacked stop codons and remained in frame with V and J, and all other rearrangements were classified as non-productive. CDR3 was defined according to IMGT convention as the region running from the second conserved V-encoded cysteine to the conserved J-encoded phenylalanine. Sequences without an unambiguous match to a single V gene segment were excluded from the earlier analysis of almost 600 of the donors. In an earlier analysis of some 590 of the donors, a V segment was called functional when productive rearrangements were above 56.7%, and segregating when the standard deviation between donors exceeded 5%. A statistical classification framework was developed to diagnose cytomegalovirus status using the catalog of TCR beta chain sequences. A later analysis assigned V and J genes by comparing TCR nucleotide sequences with IMGT/GENE-DB human TR gene sequences. A later analysis assigned CDR3 sequences and most-parsimonious VDJ recombination scenarios with the TCRdist pipeline. In a later analysis, each TCR beta chain was defined by its CDR3 amino acid sequence together with its V-gene family, and reads lacking a unique V-gene family were excluded. In a later analysis, around 600 highly shared, low-generation-probability nucleotide sequences were removed to address suspected cross-contamination and a sequencing artifact. In a later analysis, a clonal expansion index was calculated for each public chain from normalized within-repertoire ranks of inferred template counts. In a later analysis, generation probabilities were computed with a VDJ recombination model fitted to out-of-frame rearrangements, and the resulting probabilities were checked against IGoR. A later analysis scored TCR-TCR, TCR-HLA and TCR-CMV co-occurrence with hypergeometric tests, applying a repertoire-size bias correction to TCR pairs. In a later analysis, false discovery rates were estimated by permuting HLA or CMV assignments 20 times. In a later analysis, co-occurring TCRs were grouped using DBSCAN, and TCRdist sequence similarity was added for clustering within HLA-allele-positive subsets. Repertoires with fewer than 30,000 or more than 120,000 public chains were left out of co-occurrence clustering, as were a handful of repertoires with anomalous nucleotide sharing. In TCRdb, the immuneACCESS table is reduced to in-frame sequences with V and J assigned. These tables do not hold every clone; where another copy was compared, an unresolved V gene accounts for under half, and the others remain unexplained. Clone size and V and J calls were adopted from that table, with D and trimming inferred from the DNA. Here the sample has about 160,000 clones; around three quarters occur a single time. The ten largest account for around 3.1% of the sample.

Regarding this clone: Its antigen has not been determined. Base qualities are not recorded, but no much larger clone differs from it by a single base.

The receptor was derived from a woman aged 40 to 50 in good health and CMV-seronegative. The source material was PBMCs. Recombination linked TRBV5-4 to TRBJ1-1; the best D guess is TRBD1, with 5 bases matching. The CDR3 region reads CASSFSGDLGNTEAFF. The nucleotides read TGTGCCAGCAGCTTCTCGGGGGATCTGGGGAACACTGAAGCTTTCTTT.